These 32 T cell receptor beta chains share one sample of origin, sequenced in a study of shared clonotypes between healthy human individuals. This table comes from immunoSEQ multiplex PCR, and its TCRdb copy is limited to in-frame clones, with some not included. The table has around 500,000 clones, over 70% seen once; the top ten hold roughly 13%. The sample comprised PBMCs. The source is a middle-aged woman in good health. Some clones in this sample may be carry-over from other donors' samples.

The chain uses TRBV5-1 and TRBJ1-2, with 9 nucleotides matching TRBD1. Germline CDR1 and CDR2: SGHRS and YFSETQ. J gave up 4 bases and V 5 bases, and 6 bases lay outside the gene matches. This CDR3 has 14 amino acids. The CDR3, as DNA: TGCGCCAGCAGTTCGGACAGGGGCTTCTATGGCTACACCTTC. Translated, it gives CASSSDRGFYGYTF. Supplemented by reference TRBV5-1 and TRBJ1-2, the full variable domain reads KAGVTQTPRYLIKTRGQQVTLSCSPISGHRSVSWYQQTPGQGLQFLFEYFSETQRNKGNFPGRFSGRQFSNSRSEMNVSTLELGDSALYLCASSSDRGFYGYTFGSGTRLTVV.

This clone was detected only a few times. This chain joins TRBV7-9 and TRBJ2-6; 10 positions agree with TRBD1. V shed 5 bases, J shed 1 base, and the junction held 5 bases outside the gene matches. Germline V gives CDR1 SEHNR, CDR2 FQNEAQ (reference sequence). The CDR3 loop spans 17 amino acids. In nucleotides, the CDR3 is TGTGCCAGCAGCCCGGGACAGGGGAGATCTGGGGCCAACGTCCTGACTTTC. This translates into CASSPGQGRSGANVLTF.

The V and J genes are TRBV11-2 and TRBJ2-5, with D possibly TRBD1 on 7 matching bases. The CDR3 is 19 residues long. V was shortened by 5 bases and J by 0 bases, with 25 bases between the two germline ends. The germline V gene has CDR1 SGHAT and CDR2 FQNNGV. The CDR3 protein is CASSRGGRDSDLYQETQYF. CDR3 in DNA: TGTGCCAGCAGCCGGGGAGGTCGGGACAGCGATTTGTACCAAGAGACCCAGTACTTC.

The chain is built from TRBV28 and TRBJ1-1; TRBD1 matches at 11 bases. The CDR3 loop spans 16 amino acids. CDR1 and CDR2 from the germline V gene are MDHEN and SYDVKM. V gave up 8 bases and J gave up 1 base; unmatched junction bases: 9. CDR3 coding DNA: TGTGCCAGCGGGTCGGGGACAGGGGGGTGGAACACTGAAGCTTTCTTT. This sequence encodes CASGSGTGGWNTEAFF.

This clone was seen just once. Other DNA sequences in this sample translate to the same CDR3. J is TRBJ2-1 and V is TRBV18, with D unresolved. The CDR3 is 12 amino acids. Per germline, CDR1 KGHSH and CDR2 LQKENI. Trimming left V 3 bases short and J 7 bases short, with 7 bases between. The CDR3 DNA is TGTGCCAGCTCACCGGGCCGGAATGAGCAGTTCTTC. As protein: CASSPGRNEQFF.

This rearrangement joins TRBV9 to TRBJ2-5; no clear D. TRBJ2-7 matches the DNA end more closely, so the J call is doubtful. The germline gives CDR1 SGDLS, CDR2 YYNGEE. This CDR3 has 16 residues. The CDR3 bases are TGTGCCAGCAGCGTAGGGGCCAGCGTTGGCCTGGCCGAGCAGTACTTC. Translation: CASSVGASVGLAEQYF.

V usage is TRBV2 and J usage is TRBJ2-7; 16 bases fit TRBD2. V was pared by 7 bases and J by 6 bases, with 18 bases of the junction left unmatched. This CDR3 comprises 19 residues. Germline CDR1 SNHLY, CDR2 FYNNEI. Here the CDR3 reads CASTQGTSGRAAPEAEQYF. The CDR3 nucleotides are TGTGCCAGCACTCAGGGGACTAGCGGGAGGGCCGCCCCCGAGGCCGAGCAGTACTTC.

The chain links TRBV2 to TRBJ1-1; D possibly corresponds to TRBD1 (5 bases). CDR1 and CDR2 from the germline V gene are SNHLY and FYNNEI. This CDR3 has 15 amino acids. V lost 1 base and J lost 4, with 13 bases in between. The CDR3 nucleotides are TGTGCCAGCAGTGAAGTGCGTGGGGCGGGCACTGAAGCTTTCTTT. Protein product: CASSEVRGAGTEAFF.

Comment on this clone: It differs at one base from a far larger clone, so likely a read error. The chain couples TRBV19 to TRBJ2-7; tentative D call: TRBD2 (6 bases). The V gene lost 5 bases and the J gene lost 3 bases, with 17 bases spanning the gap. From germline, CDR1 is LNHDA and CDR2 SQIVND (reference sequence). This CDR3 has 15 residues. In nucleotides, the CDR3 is TGTGCCAGTAGTGCCGGGAGTGACGGTCACTACGAGCAGTACTTC. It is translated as CASSAGSDGHYEQYF.

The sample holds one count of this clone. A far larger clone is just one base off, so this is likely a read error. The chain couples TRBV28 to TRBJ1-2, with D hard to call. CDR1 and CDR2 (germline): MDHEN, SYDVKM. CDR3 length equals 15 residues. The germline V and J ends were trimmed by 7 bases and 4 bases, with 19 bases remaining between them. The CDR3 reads CASNPEGRLIYGYTF. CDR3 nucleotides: TGTGCCAGCAACCCGGAGGGCCGGCTAATCTATGGCTACACCTTC.

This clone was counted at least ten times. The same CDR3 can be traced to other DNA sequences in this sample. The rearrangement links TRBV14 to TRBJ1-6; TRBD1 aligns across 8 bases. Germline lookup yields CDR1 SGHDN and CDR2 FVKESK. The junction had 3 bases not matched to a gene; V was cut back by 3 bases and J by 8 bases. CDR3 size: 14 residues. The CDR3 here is CASSHWGQDSPLHF. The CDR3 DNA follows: TGTGCCAGCAGCCATTGGGGACAGGATTCACCCCTCCACTTT.

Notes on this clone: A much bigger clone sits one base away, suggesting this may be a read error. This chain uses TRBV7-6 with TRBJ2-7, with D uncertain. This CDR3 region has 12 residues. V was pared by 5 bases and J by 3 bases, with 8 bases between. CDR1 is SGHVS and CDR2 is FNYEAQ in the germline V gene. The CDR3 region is CASSDDGYEQYF. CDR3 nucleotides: TGTGCCAGCAGCGACGACGGCTACGAGCAGTACTTC.

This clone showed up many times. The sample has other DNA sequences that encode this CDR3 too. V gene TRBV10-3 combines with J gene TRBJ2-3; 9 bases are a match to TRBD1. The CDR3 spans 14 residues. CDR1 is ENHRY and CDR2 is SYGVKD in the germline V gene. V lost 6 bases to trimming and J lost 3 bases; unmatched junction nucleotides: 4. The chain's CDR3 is CAISGTGTTDTQYF. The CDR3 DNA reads TGTGCCATCAGCGGGACAGGGACAACAGATACGCAGTATTTT.

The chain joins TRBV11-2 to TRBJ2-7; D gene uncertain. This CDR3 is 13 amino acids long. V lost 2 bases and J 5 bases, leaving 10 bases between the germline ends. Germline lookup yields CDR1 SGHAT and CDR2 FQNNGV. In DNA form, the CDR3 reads TGTGCCAGCAGCTTAATGGGTTCCCACGAGCAGTACTTC. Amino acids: CASSLMGSHEQYF. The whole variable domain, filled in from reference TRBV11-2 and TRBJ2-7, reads EAGVAQSPRYKIIEKRQSVAFWCNPISGHATLYWYQQILGQGPKLLIQFQNNGVVDDSQLPKDRFSAERLKGVDSTLKIQPAKLEDSAVYLCASSLMGSHEQYFGPGTRLTVT.

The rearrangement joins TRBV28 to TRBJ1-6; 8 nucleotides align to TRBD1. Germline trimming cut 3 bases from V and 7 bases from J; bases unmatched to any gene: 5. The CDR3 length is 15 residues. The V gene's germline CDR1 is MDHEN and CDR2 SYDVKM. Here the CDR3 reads CASSLGQVSNSPLHF. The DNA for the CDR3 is TGTGCCAGCAGTTTGGGACAGGTCAGCAATTCACCCCTCCACTTT.

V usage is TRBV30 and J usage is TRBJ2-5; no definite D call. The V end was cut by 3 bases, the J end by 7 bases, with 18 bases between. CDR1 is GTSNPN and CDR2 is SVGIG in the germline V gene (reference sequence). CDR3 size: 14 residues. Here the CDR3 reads CAWSPDHQEGTQYF. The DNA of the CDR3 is TGTGCCTGGAGCCCGGATCACCAAGAAGGGACCCAGTACTTC.

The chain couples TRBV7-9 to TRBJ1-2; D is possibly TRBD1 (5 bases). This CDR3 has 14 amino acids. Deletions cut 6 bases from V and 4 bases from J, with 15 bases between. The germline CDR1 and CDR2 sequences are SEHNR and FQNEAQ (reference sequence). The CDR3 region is CASSYDSDVYGYTF. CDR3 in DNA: TGTGCCAGCAGTTACGACAGTGACGTCTATGGCTACACCTTC.

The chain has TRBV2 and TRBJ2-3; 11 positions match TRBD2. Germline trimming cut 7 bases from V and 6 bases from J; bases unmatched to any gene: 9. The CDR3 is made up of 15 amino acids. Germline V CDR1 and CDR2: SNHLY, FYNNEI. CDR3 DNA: TGTGCCAGCATCATACTAGCGGGGGTGGGTGATACGCAGTATTTT. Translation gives CASIILAGVGDTQYF.

The CDR3 sequence: CASSLYASPGEQYF. The CDR3 nucleotides read TGTGCCAGCAGTTTATACGCCTCCCCCGGCGAGCAGTACTTC. J is TRBJ2-7 and V is TRBV27, with D unresolved. This CDR3 is 14 amino acids long. V was cut by 1 base and J by 6 bases, with 13 bases left in between. The germline V gene encodes CDR1 MNHEY and CDR2 SMNVEV (reference sequence).

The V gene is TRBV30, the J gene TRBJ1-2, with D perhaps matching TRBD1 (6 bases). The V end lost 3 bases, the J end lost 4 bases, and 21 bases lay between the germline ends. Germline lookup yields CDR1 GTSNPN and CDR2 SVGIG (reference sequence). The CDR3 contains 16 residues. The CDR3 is CAWRDPGTLLSYGYTF. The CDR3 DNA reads TGTGCCTGGAGAGACCCCGGGACACTATTAAGCTATGGCTACACCTTC.

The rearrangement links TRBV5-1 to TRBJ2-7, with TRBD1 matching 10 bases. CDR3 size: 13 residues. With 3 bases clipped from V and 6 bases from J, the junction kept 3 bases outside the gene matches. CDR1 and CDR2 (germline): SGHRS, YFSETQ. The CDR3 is CASSWTGGAEQYF. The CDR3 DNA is TGCGCCAGCAGCTGGACAGGGGGGGCCGAGCAGTACTTC.

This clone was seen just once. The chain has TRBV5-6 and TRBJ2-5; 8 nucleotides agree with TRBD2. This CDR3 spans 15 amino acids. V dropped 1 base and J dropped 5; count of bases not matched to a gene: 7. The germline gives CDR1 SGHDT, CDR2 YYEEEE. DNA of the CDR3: TGTGCCAGCAGCTTGCAGAAGCGGGAGAGGGAGACCCAGTACTTC. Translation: CASSLQKRERETQYF.

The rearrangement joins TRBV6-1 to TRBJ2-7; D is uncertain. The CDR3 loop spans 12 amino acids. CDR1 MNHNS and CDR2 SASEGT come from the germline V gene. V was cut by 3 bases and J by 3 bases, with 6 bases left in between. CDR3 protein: CASSDWLYEQYF. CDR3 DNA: TGTGCCAGCAGTGACTGGCTCTACGAGCAGTACTTC.

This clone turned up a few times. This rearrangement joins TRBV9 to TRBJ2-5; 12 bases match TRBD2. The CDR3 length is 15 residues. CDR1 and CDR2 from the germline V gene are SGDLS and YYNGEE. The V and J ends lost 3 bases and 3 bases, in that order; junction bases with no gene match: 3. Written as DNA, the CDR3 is TGTGCCAGCAGCGCCTCTAGCGGGAGGGAAGAGACCCAGTACTTC. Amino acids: CASSASSGREETQYF.

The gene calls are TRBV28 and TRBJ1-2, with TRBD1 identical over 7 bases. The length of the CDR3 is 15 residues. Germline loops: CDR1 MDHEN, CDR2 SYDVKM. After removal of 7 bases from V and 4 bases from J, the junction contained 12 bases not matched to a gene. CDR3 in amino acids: CASNSLGTASYGYTF. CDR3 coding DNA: TGTGCCAGCAATTCGCTGGGGACAGCGAGCTATGGCTACACCTTC.

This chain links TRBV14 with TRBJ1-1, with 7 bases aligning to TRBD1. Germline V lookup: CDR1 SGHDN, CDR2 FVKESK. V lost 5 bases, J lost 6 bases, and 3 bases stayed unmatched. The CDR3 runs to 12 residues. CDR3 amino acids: CASSDRVAEAFF. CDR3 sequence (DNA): TGTGCCAGCAGCGACAGGGTCGCTGAAGCTTTCTTT.

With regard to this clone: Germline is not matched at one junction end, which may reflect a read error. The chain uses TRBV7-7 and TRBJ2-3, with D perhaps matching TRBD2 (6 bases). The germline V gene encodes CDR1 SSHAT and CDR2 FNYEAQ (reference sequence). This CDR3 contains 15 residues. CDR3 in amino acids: CASSLDSGRTDTQYF. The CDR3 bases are TGTGCTAGCAGCTTGGATAGCGGTCGGACAGATACGCAGTATTTT.

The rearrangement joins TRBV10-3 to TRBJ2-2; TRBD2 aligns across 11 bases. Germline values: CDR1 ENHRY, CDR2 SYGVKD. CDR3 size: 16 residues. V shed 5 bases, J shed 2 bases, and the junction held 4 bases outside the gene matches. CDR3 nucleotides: TGTGCCATCAGTTCGCTAGCGGGAGGAAACACCGGGGAGCTGTTTTTT. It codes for CAISSLAGGNTGELFF.

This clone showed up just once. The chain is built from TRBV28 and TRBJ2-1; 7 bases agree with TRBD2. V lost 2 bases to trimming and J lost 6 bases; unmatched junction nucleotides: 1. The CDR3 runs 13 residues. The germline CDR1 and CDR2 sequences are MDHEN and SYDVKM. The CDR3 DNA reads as TGTGCCAGCAGTTTACTAGCGGCCAATGAGCAGTTCTTC. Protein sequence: CASSLLAANEQFF.

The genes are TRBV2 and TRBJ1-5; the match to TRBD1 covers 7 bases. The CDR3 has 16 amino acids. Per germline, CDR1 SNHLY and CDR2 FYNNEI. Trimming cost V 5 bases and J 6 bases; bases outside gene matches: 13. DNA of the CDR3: TGTGCCAGCAGTTCCCCGGGAGGGGGCGGAGGTCAGCCCCAGCATTTT. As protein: CASSSPGGGGGQPQHF.

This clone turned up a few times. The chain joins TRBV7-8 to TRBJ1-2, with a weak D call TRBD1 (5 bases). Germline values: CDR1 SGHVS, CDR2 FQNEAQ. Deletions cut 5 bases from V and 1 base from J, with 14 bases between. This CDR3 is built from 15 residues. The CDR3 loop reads CASSPTVNLNYGYTF. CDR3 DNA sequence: TGTGCCAGCAGCCCGACAGTGAACCTTAACTATGGCTACACCTTC.

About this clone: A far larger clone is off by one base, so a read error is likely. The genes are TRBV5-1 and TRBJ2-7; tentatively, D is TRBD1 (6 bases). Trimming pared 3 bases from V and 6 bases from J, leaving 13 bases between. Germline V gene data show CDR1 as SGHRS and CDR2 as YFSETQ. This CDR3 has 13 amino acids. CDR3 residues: CASSSDSHCEQYF. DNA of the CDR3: TGCGCCAGCAGCTCGGACAGTCACTGCGAGCAGTACTTC.